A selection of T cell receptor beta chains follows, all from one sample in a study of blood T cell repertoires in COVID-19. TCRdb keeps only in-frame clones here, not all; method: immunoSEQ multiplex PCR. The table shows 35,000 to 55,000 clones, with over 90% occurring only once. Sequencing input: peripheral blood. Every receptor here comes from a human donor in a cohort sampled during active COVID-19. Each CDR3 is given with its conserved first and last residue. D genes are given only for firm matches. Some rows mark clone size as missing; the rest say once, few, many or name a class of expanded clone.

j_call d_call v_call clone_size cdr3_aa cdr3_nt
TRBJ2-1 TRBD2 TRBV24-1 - CATSRKGGGRDEQFF TGTGCCACCAGCCGGAAAGGCGGGGGTCGGGATGAGCAGTTCTTC
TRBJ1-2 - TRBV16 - CASSRGYLGGYGYTF TGTGCCAGCAGCCGCGGGTACCTCGGTGGCTATGGCTACACCTTC
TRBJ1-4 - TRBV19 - CASSPTKGVAPNEKLFF TGTGCCAGTAGTCCCACAAAGGGGGTCGCACCTAATGAAAAACTGTTTTTT
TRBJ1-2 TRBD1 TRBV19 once CASSIGAGTGGAYGYTF TGTGCCAGTAGTATTGGGGCCGGGACAGGGGGGGCCTATGGCTACACCTTC
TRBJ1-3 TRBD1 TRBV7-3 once CASSLGQGTGNTIYF TGTGCCAGCAGCCTGGGACAGGGAACTGGAAACACCATATATTTT
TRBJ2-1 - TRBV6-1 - CASSERSWGPFDEQFF TGTGCCAGCAGTGAAAGGTCTTGGGGCCCCTTCGATGAGCAGTTCTTC
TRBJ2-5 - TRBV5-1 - CASRSRDTETQYF TGCGCCAGCCGATCTAGGGACACCGAGACCCAGTACTTC
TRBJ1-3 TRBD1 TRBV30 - CAWSLDRGLGNTIYF TGTGCCTGGAGTTTAGACAGGGGGCTTGGAAACACCATATATTTT
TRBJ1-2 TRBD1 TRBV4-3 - CASSDFLTGAGGYTF TGCGCCAGCAGCGACTTTTTGACAGGGGCGGGCGGCTACACCTTC
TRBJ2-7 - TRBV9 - CASSAPGTPSYEQYF TGTGCCAGCAGCGCCCCCGGGACTCCCTCCTACGAGCAGTACTTC
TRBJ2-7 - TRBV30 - CAWRVQNTYEQYF TGTGCCTGGAGGGTCCAAAACACCTACGAGCAGTACTTC
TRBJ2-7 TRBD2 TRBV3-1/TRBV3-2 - CASSPGLAGGFQQYF TGTGCCAGCAGCCCTGGACTAGCGGGAGGATTCCAGCAGTACTTC
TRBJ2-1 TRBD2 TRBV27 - CASSLGLAGLNNEQFF TGTGCCAGCAGTTTAGGGCTAGCGGGCCTAAACAATGAGCAGTTCTTC
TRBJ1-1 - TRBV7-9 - CASSLGGGWSTEAFF TGTGCCAGCAGCTTAGGAGGAGGGTGGTCCACTGAAGCTTTCTTT
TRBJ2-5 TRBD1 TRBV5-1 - CASSHLHGTGGSVETQYF TGCGCCAGCAGCCACCTTCACGGGACAGGGGGCTCGGTAGAGACCCAGTACTTC
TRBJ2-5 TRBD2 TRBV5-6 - CASSLYSGGAWETQYF TGTGCCAGCAGCTTATATAGCGGGGGGGCCTGGGAGACCCAGTACTTC
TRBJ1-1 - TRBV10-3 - CAISESKGEAFF TGTGCCATCAGTGAGTCAAAGGGGGAAGCTTTCTTT
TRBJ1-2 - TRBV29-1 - CSVEAGNYGYTF TGCAGCGTTGAAGCGGGGAACTATGGCTACACCTTC
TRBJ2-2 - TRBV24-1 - CATSGGAGELFF TGTGCCACCAGTGGGGGGGCCGGGGAGCTGTTTTTT
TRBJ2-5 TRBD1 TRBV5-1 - CASSPDRGRETQYF TGCGCCAGCAGCCCGGACAGGGGGCGGGAGACCCAGTACTTC
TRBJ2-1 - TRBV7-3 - CASKVGNRDTGYNEQFF TGTGCCAGCAAGGTAGGAAACCGGGACACCGGATACAATGAGCAGTTCTTC
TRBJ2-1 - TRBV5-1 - CASSLGTNNEQFF TGCGCCAGCAGCTTGGGCACAAACAATGAGCAGTTCTTC
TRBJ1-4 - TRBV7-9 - CASSLGTAGLGEKLFF TGTGCCAGCAGCTTAGGCACGGCAGGGTTAGGGGAAAAACTGTTTTTT
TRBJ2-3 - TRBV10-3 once CAISEGAKYADTQYF TGTGCCATCAGTGAAGGGGCCAAGTACGCAGATACGCAGTATTTT
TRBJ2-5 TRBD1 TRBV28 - CASRPNRGPETQYF TGTGCCAGCAGGCCGAACAGGGGGCCAGAGACCCAGTACTTC
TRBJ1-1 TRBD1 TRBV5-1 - CASSIQGTSGTNTEAFF TGCGCCAGCAGCATACAGGGGACGTCGGGGACGAACACTGAAGCTTTCTTT
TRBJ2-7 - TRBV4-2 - CASSPLPGETYEQYF TGTGCCAGCAGCCCCCTTCCGGGAGAGACCTACGAGCAGTACTTC
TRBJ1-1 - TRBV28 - CASSSTGLDTEAFF TGTGCCAGCAGTTCGACAGGTCTGGACACTGAAGCTTTCTTT
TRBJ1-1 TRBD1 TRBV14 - CASSPPGQVNTEAFF TGTGCCAGCAGCCCACCGGGACAGGTGAACACTGAAGCTTTCTTT
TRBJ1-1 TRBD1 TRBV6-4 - CASSDPGQGGWNTEAFF TGTGCCAGCAGTGATCCCGGACAGGGTGGCTGGAACACTGAAGCTTTCTTT
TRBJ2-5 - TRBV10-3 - CAISESNSQETQYF TGTGCCATCAGTGAGTCGAACAGCCAAGAGACCCAGTACTTC
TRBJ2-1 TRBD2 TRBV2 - CASSVDSGSYNEQFF TGTGCCAGCAGTGTAGATAGCGGGAGCTACAATGAGCAGTTCTTC
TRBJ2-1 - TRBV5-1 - CASSSGMGEQFF TGCGCCAGCAGCTCGGGGATGGGTGAGCAGTTCTTC
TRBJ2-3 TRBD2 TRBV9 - CASSVLTSGGGDTQYF TGTGCCAGCAGCGTACTGACTAGCGGGGGGGGAGATACGCAGTATTTT
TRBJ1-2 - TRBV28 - CASSLWTDFYGYTF TGTGCCAGCAGCCTCTGGACTGACTTCTATGGCTACACCTTC
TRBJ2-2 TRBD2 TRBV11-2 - CASSHLRGTSGRRGELFF TGTGCCAGCAGCCACCTAAGAGGGACTAGCGGGAGAAGGGGGGAGCTGTTTTTT
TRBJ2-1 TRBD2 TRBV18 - CASSPSGLVNEQFF TGTGCCAGCTCACCCTCGGGACTAGTGAATGAGCAGTTCTTC
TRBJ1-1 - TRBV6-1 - CASSEAQVSEGTEAFF TGTGCCAGCAGTGAGGCACAAGTTTCAGAGGGCACTGAAGCTTTCTTT
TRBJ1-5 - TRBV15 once CATSSRDYSNQPQHF TGTGCCACCAGCTCAAGGGACTATAGCAATCAGCCCCAGCATTTT
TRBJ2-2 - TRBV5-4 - CASSSGALVTGELFF TGTGCCAGCAGCTCGGGAGCCCTAGTAACCGGGGAGCTGTTTTTT
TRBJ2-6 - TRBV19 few CASSVDSTSGANVLTF TGTGCCAGTAGTGTAGACAGTACCTCTGGGGCCAACGTCCTGACTTTC
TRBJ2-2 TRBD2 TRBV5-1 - CASSLSLAGGSRYTGELFF TGCGCCAGCAGCCTGTCACTAGCGGGGGGGTCCCGTTATACCGGGGAGCTGTTTTTT
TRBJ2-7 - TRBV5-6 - CASSPPSGVEQYF TGTGCCAGCAGCCCCCCTTCCGGGGTCGAGCAGTACTTC
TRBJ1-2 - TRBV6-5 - CASLLGAAYGYTF TGTGCCAGCCTTTTGGGGGCCGCCTATGGCTACACCTTC
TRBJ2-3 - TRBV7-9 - CASRISIDTQYF TGTGCCAGCAGGATTAGTATAGATACGCAGTATTTT